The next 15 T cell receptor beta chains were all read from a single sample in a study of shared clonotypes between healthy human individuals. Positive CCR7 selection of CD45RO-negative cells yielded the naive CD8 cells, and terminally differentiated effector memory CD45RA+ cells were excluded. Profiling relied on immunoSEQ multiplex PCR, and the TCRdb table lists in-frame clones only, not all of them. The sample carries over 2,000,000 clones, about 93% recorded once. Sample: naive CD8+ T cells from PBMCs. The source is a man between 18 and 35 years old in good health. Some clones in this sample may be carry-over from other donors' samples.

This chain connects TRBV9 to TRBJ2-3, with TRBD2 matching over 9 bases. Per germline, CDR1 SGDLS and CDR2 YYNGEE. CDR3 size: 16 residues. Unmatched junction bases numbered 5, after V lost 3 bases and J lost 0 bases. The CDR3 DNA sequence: TGTGCCAGCAGCGAGACTAGCGGATATAGCACAGATACGCAGTATTTT. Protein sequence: CASSETSGYSTDTQYF.

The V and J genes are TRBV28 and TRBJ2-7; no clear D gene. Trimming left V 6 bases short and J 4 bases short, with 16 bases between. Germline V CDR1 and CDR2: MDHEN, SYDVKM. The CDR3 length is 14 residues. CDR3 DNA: TGTGCCAGCAGGCTCACCTTTCGAGGATACGAGCAGTACTTC. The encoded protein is CASRLTFRGYEQYF.

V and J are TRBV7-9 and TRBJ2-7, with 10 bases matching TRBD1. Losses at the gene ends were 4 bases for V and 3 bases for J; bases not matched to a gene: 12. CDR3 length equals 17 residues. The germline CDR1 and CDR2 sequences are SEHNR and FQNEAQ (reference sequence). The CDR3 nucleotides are TGTGCCAGCAGCTGGCCGGGACAGGGGTTCCTTATCTACGAGCAGTACTTC. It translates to CASSWPGQGFLIYEQYF.

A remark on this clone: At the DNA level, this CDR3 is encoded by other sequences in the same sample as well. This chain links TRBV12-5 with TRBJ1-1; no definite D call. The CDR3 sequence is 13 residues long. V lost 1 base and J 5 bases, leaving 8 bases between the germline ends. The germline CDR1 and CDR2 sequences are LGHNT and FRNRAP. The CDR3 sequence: CASGLGTATEAFF. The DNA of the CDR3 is TGTGCTAGTGGTTTGGGGACGGCTACTGAAGCTTTCTTT.

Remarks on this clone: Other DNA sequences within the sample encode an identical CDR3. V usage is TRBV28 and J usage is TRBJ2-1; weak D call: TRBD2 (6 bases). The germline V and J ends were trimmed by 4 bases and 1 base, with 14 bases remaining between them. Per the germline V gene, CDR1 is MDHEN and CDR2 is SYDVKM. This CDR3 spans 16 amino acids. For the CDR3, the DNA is TGTGCCAGCAGTTCTTTAGCGGAGGGGTCCTACAATGAGCAGTTCTTC. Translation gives CASSSLAEGSYNEQFF.

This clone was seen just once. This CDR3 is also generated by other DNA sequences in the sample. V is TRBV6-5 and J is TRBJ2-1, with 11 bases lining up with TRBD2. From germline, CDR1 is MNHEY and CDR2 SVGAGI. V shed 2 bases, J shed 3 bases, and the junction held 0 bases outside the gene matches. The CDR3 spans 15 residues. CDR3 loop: CASSYGTSGYNEQFF. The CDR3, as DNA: TGTGCCAGCAGTTACGGGACTAGCGGCTACAATGAGCAGTTCTTC.

The CDR3, as DNA: TGTGCCAGCAGGATAACTAGATACTCCTACAATGAGCAGTTCTTC. Translation: CASRITRYSYNEQFF. The J gene is TRBJ2-1, the V gene TRBV6-5; D is possibly TRBD2 (5 bases). Germline V gives CDR1 MNHEY, CDR2 SVGAGI. The CDR3 loop spans 15 amino acids. V gave up 6 bases and J gave up 0 bases, with 12 bases separating them.

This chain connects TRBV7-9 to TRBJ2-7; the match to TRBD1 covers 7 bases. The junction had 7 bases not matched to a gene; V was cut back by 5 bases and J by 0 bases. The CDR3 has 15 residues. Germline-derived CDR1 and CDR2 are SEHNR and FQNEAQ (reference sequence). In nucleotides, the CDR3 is TGTGCCAGCAGCCCAAAGGACAGGAGCTCCTACGAGCAGTACTTC. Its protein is CASSPKDRSSYEQYF. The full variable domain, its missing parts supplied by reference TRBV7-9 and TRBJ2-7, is DTGVSQNPRHKITKRGQNVTFRCDPISEHNRLYWYRQTLGQGPEFLTYFQNEAQLEKSRLLSDRFSAERPKGSFSTLEIQRTEQGDSAMYLCASSPKDRSSYEQYFGPGTRLTVT.

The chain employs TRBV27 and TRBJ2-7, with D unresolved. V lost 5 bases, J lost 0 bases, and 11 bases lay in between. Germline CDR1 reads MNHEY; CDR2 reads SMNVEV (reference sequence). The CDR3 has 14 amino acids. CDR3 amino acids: CASSLRSDSYEQYF. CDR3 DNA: TGTGCCAGCAGTCTCCGGTCAGACTCCTACGAGCAGTACTTC.

The CDR3, as DNA: TGTGCCAGCAGCTTGGGACGGGCTAAACTGTTTTTT. This sequence encodes CASSLGRAKLFF. The rearrangement joins TRBV5-6 to TRBJ1-4; D gene ambiguous. Germline CDR1 and CDR2: SGHDT and YYEEEE. The CDR3 is 12 residues long. Trimming shortened V by 0 bases and J by 11 bases, and 8 bases separated the two germline ends. The full variable domain, in which reference TRBV5-6 and TRBJ1-4 provide the parts outside the CDR3, is DAGVTQSPTHLIKTRGQQVTLRCSPKSGHDTVSWYQQALGQGPQFIFQYYEEEERQRGNFPDRFSGHQFPNYSSELNVNALLLGDSALYLCASSLGRAKLFFGSGTQLSVL.

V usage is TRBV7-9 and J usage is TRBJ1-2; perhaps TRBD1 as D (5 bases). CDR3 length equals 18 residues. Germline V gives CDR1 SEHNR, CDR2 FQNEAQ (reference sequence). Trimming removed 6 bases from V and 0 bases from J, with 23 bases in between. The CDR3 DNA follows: TGTGCCAGCAGACCCACCGAATTTAAGGGGTGGGCTAACTATGGCTACACCTTC. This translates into CASRPTEFKGWANYGYTF.

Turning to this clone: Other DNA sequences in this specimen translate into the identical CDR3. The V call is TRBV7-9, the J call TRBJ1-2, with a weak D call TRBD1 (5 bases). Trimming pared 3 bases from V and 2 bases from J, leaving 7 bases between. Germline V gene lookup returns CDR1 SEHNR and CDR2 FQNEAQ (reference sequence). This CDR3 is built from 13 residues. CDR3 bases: TGTGCCAGCAGCTTCGGGGACAACTATGGCTACACCTTC. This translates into CASSFGDNYGYTF.

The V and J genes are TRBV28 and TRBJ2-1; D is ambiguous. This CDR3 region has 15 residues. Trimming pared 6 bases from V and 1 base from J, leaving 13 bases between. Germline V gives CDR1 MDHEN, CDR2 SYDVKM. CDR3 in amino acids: CASSPSFQSYNEQFF. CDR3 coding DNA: TGTGCCAGCAGCCCCAGCTTCCAGTCCTACAATGAGCAGTTCTTC.

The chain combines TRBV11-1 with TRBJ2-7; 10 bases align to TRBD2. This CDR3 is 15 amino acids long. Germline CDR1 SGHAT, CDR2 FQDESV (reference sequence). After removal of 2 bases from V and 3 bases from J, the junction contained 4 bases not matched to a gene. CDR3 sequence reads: CASSLLAGAYYEQYF. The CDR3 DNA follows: TGTGCCAGCAGCTTACTAGCGGGAGCATACTACGAGCAGTACTTC.

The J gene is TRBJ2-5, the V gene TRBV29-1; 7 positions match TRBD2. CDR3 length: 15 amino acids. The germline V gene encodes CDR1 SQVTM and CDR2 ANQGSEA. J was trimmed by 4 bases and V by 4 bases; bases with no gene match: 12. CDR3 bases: TGCAGCGTTGTCCCCCGGACTAGTGGGGGAGAGACCCAGTACTTC. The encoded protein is CSVVPRTSGGETQYF.